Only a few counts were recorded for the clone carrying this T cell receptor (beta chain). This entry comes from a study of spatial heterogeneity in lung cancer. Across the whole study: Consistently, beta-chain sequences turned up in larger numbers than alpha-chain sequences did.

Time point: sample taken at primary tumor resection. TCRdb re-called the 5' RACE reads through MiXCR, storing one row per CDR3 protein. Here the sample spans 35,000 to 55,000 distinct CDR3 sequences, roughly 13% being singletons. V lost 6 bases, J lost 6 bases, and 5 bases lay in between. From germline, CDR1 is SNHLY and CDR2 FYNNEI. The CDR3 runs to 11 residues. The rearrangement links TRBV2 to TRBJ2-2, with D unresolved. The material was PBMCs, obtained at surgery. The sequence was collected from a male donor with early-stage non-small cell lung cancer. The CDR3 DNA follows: TGTGCCAGCAGAGATCCCGGGGAGCTGTTTTTT. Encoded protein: CASRDPGELFF. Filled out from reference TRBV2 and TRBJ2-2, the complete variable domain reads EPEVTQTPSHQVTQMGQEVILRCVPISNHLYFYWYRQILGQKVEFLVSFYNNEISEKSEIFDDQFSVERPDGSNFTLKIRSTKLEDSAMYFCASRDPGELFFGEGSRLTVL.